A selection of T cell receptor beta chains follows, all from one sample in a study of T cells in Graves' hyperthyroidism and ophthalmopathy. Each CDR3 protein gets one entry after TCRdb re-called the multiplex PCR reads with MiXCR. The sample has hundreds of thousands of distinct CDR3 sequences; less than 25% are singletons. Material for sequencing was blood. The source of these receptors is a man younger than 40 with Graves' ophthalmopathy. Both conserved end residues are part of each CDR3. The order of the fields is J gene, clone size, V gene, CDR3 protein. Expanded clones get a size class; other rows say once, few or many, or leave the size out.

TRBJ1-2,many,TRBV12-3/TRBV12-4,CASRPTTSLYGYTF
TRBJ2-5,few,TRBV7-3,CASSGGLAEPETQYF
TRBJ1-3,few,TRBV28,CASSLQVPGNTIYF
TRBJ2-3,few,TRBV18,CASSPPMGGSTQYF
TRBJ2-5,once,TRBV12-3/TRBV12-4,CASSFGEARQETQYF
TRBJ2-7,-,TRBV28,CASSLYRGNGYEQYF
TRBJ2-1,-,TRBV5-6,CASSPTSGRFYNEQFF
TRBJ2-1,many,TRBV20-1,CSARRAGSYNEQFF
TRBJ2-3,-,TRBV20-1,CSAESGRSDTQYF
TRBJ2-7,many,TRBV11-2,CASSPPSRGEQYF
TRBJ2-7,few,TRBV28,CASSFLSAQYF
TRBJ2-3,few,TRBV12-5,CASGFEGARTDTQYF
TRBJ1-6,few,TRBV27,CASSFSPQSAYNSPLHF
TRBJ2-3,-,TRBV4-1,CASSQPRQGRSTDTQYF
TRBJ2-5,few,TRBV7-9,CASNKIGQGETQYF
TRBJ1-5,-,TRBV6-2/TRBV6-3,CASSYSYLGNQPQHF
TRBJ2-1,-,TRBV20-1,CSAILAGGREQFF
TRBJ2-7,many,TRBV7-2,CASSSRQGGRLYEQYF
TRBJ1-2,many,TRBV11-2,CASSLEPGGGYTF
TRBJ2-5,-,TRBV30,CAWSTGQIQYF
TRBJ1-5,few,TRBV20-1,CSARDPGQPQHF
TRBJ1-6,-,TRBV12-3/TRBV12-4,CASSFGQIPSPLHF
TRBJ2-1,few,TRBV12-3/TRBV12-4,CASSLTGTGGLEGQFF
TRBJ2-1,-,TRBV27,CASSPLLAAYNEQFF
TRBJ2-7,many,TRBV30,CAWSVLGGRVVEQYF
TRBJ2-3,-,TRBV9,CASSVPGQGVSDTQYF
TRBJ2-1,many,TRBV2,CASTTGGGYSYNEQFF
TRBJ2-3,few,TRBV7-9,CASRNSGGAGGEDTQYF